This T cell receptor (beta chain) was captured in a study of T cell responses to AZD1222 COVID-19 vaccine. Background on the study: Recipients boosted at about 4 weeks or about 12 weeks are pooled. Findings and limits, study-wide: The sample set comprised mostly white British donors with more females, and clonal diversity was possibly underestimated.

Clones were sequenced by immunoSEQ multiplex PCR, and TCRdb holds only the in-frame ones, with some missing. The sample consists of 150,000 to 200,000 clones, 85% to 95% of them appearing once. The germline CDR1 and CDR2 sequences are SGHRS and YFSETQ. Deletions cut 3 bases from V and 8 bases from J, with 18 bases between. The CDR3 length is 16 residues. On this clone: What it binds is unknown.

The chain uses TRBV5-1 and TRBJ1-6, with a weak D call TRBD1 (6 bases). The TCR was taken from an adult in good health. The input for sequencing was peripheral blood, taken on day 0 of AZD1222 vaccination. CDR3 nucleotide sequence: TGCGCCAGCAGCTCGGAAGTGGGGGGGCGATATTCACCCCTCCACTTT. It codes for CASSSEVGGRYSPLHF.